The clone carrying this TCR beta chain has just a few counts. These data come from a study of T cell repertoires in cytomegalovirus infection. TCRdb reprocessed the reads with MiXCR, giving one entry per CDR3 protein. Among about 740,000 distinct CDR3 sequences listed, 35% were seen once. V lost 5 bases and J 0 bases, leaving 11 bases between the germline ends. Germline lookup yields CDR1 SEHNR and CDR2 FQNEAQ (reference sequence). The CDR3 is made up of 14 amino acids. The chain employs TRBV7-9 and TRBJ2-7, with D maybe TRBD2 (6 bases). Sequenced material: PBMCs. The sequence derives from a human donor in good health (CMV status not recorded). Some clones in this sample may be carry-over from other donors' samples. The CDR3 DNA is TGTGCCAGCAGCATGGACTACAGCTCCTACGAGCAGTACTTC. Protein sequence: CASSMDYSSYEQYF.